Below, 24 T cell receptor beta chains from the same sample are listed, as sequenced in a study of CD8 T cells in ankylosing spondylitis. TCRdb re-called the 5' RACE reads through MiXCR, storing one row per CDR3 protein. The table has under 200,000 distinct CDR3 sequences, 11% seen once. The sequencing input was blood, either unsorted or a sorted T cell fraction (not recorded which). These receptors came from a male donor with ankylosing spondylitis or in good health (not recorded which).

The genes are TRBV3-1 and TRBJ1-2; D is ambiguous. The CDR3 covers 13 residues. The ends were cut back, 5 bases at V and 6 bases at J, with 13 bases in the middle. Germline lookup yields CDR1 LGHDT and CDR2 YNNKEL (reference sequence). The CDR3 sequence is CASSDVTVHGYTF. CDR3 sequence (DNA): TGTGCCAGCAGCGACGTAACAGTCCATGGCTACACCTTC.

This clonotype has at least ten counts. The rearrangement links TRBV14 to TRBJ2-3; possible D gene TRBD1, 6 bases. The CDR3 contains 15 residues. The germline V gene has CDR1 SGHDN and CDR2 FVKESK. Between the trimmed V and J ends, which lost 7 bases and 4 bases, there was a span of 18 bases. This chain's CDR3 is CASIGGRGSADTQYF. The CDR3 DNA is TGTGCCAGCATTGGTGGCAGGGGCTCGGCAGATACGCAGTATTTT. Looking up the rest from reference TRBV14 and TRBJ2-3 gives the full variable domain: EAGVTQFPSHSVIEKGQTVTLRCDPISGHDNLYWYRRVMGKEIKFLLHFVKESKQDESGMPNNRFLAERTGGTYSTLKVQPAELEDSGVYFCASIGGRGSADTQYFGPGTRLTVL.

V is TRBV7-9 and J is TRBJ2-1; D may be TRBD1 (6 bases). Germline assignment: CDR1 SEHNR and CDR2 FQNEAQ (reference sequence). The CDR3 consists of 15 residues. The V and J ends lost 1 base and 3 bases respectively, with 10 bases between them. CDR3 residues: CASSLVSGVYNEQFF. In DNA form, the CDR3 reads TGTGCCAGCAGCTTAGTGTCAGGGGTCTACAATGAGCAGTTCTTC.

The chain links TRBV10-3 to TRBJ2-3, with 12 bases matching TRBD2. The V gene's germline CDR1 is ENHRY and CDR2 SYGVKD. The CDR3 contains 16 residues. V was pared by 8 bases and J by 6 bases, with 12 bases of the junction left unmatched. CDR3 protein: CAIRSSGRDYGDTQYF. The DNA of the CDR3 is TGTGCCATCCGTTCTAGCGGGAGGGACTACGGGGATACGCAGTATTTT.

This clonotype was picked up many times. The chain employs TRBV4-2 and TRBJ2-1; 8 bases are shared with TRBD2. Germline V gene sequence: CDR1 LGHNA, CDR2 YNFKEQ. Unmatched junction bases numbered 4, after V lost 0 bases and J lost 6 bases. The CDR3 spans 15 residues. CDR3: CASSQEKREFNEQFF. The CDR3 DNA sequence: TGTGCCAGCAGCCAAGAGAAGCGGGAGTTCAATGAGCAGTTCTTC.

V usage is TRBV11-2 and J usage is TRBJ2-5; D unresolved. The CDR3 has 12 residues. V lost 5 bases and J 5 bases, leaving 9 bases between the germline ends. Per the germline V gene, CDR1 is SGHAT and CDR2 is FQNNGV. CDR3 sequence reads: CASSPLLETQYF. CDR3 coding DNA: TGTGCCAGCAGCCCCCTCCTGGAGACCCAGTACTTC.

This clonotype was counted between two and nine times. The gene calls are TRBV10-3 and TRBJ2-3; the match to TRBD2 covers 10 bases. Unmatched junction bases numbered 7, after V lost 2 bases and J lost 5 bases. Germline CDR1 reads ENHRY; CDR2 reads SYGVKD. The CDR3 extends over 16 amino acids. CDR3 region: CAISEGLAGVGDTQYF. CDR3 in DNA: TGTGCCATCAGTGAGGGGCTAGCGGGAGTGGGAGATACGCAGTATTTT.

This clonotype was picked up many times. The CDR3 sequence is CASSEQETSGRAYNEQFF. The CDR3 region has the DNA TGTGCCAGCAGTGAACAAGAGACTAGCGGGAGGGCCTACAATGAGCAGTTCTTC. The gene calls are TRBV6-1 and TRBJ2-1, with 14 bases matching TRBD2. Germline trimming cut 2 bases from V and 2 bases from J; bases unmatched to any gene: 5. CDR1 is MNHNS, CDR2 SASEGT, per germline. The CDR3 length is 18 residues.

This clonotype was detected only a few times. The V call is TRBV11-2, the J call TRBJ2-7; D gene uncertain. The CDR3 covers 15 residues. Trimming removed 5 bases from V and 4 bases from J, with 18 bases in between. The V gene's germline CDR1 is SGHAT and CDR2 FQNNGV. As DNA, the CDR3 is TGTGCCAGCAGCCAAGATCGGATACGGGCTTACGAGCAGTACTTC. Translated, it gives CASSQDRIRAYEQYF. Full variable domain (missing parts from reference TRBV11-2 and TRBJ2-7): EAGVAQSPRYKIIEKRQSVAFWCNPISGHATLYWYQQILGQGPKLLIQFQNNGVVDDSQLPKDRFSAERLKGVDSTLKIQPAKLEDSAVYLCASSQDRIRAYEQYFGPGTRLTVT.

This clonotype was found many times. The V and J genes are TRBV6-1 and TRBJ2-3; TRBD1 might be the D (5 bases). The V gene lost 2 bases and the J gene lost 3 bases, with 9 bases spanning the gap. The germline gives CDR1 MNHNS, CDR2 SASEGT. The CDR3 extends over 14 amino acids. The DNA for the CDR3 is TGTGCCAGCAGTGAACGGAAGGGGACAGATACGCAGTATTTT. Its protein product is CASSERKGTDTQYF.

This clonotype has just one count. This chain connects TRBV25-1 to TRBJ2-5; D gene ambiguous. From germline, CDR1 is MGHDK and CDR2 SYGVNS. This CDR3 contains 13 residues. The ends were cut back, 8 bases at V and 1 base at J, with 11 bases in the middle. CDR3 sequence (DNA): TGTGCCAGCTTCCGGTTCGGCCAAGAGACCCAGTACTTC. Protein sequence: CASFRFGQETQYF.

This clonotype has just a few counts. The chain employs TRBV7-8 and TRBJ1-2; the D is unclear. This CDR3 comprises 14 residues. The germline V and J ends were trimmed by 3 bases and 0 bases, with 8 bases remaining between them. CDR1 is SGHVS, CDR2 FQNEAQ, per germline. CDR3 in DNA: TGTGCCAGCAGCTTGAAGAGCGCTAACTATGGCTACACCTTC. As protein: CASSLKSANYGYTF.

This clonotype has at least ten counts. The chain combines TRBV12-3 or TRBV12-4 with TRBJ2-7; D is unresolved. The CDR3 has 14 amino acids. With 5 bases removed from V and 2 bases from J, the gap between germline ends came to 13 bases. CDR3 loop: CASSPIGEAYEQYF. CDR3 sequence (DNA): TGTGCCAGCAGTCCCATCGGAGAGGCCTACGAGCAGTACTTC.

This clonotype was seen a few times. The chain joins TRBV11-2 to TRBJ2-1, with D perhaps assigned TRBD1 or TRBD2 (5 bases each). The V end was cut by 1 base, the J end by 12 bases, with 16 bases between. This CDR3 region has 14 residues. Germline CDR1 reads SGHAT; CDR2 reads FQNNGV. The CDR3 sequence: CASSLGSGKTGQFF. The CDR3 DNA sequence: TGTGCCAGCAGCTTAGGATCGGGGAAAACAGGGCAGTTCTTC.

This clonotype has at least ten counts. The chain couples TRBV27 to TRBJ1-5, with D tentatively TRBD1 (5 bases). CDR1 MNHEY and CDR2 SMNVEV come from the germline V gene (reference sequence). Trimming removed 4 bases at V and 1 base at J, with 11 bases between. The CDR3 loop spans 15 amino acids. Here the CDR3 DNA reads TGTGCCAGCAGTTCGCAGGGAACCAGCAATCAGCCCCAGCATTTT. It translates to CASSSQGTSNQPQHF.

This clonotype was counted many times. The chain uses TRBV20-1 and TRBJ1-3; D not resolved. The CDR3 has 15 residues. The V gene's germline CDR1 is DFQATT and CDR2 SNEGSKA (reference sequence). V lost 0 bases and J 5 bases, leaving 14 bases between the germline ends. The CDR3 bases are TGCAGTGCTAGAGATGCGGGCCGGGAACGAAACACCATATATTTT. Protein: CSARDAGRERNTIYF.

Details on this clonotype: With a much larger clone just one base away, this may be a read error. This chain joins TRBV5-1 and TRBJ1-1, with D possibly being TRBD1 (5 bases). CDR3 length: 15 residues. V lost 4 bases and J 1 base, leaving 14 bases between the germline ends. The V gene's germline CDR1 is SGHRS and CDR2 YFSETQ. CDR3 sequence: CASSTGTATNTEAFF. CDR3 bases: TGCGCCAGCAGCACCGGGACGGCTACGAACACTGAAGCTTTCTTT.

This clonotype was observed at least ten times. The chain uses TRBV20-1 and TRBJ1-1; 7 bases are shared with TRBD1. The V gene's germline CDR1 is DFQATT and CDR2 SNEGSKA (reference sequence). CDR3 size: 13 residues. V shed 1 base, J shed 8 bases, and the junction held 7 bases outside the gene matches. The CDR3 sequence: CSARVQGQSEAFF. The CDR3, as DNA: TGCAGTGCTAGAGTCCAGGGACAGTCCGAAGCTTTCTTT.

This clonotype came up many times. The V and J genes are TRBV5-1 and TRBJ2-7; unclear D gene. Germline lookup yields CDR1 SGHRS and CDR2 YFSETQ. CDR3 length equals 15 residues. Trimming pared 5 bases from V and 3 bases from J, leaving 18 bases between. The CDR3 nucleotides are TGCGCCAGCAGTTCATCCGAATCGCTCCACTACGAGCAGTACTTC. Encoded protein: CASSSSESLHYEQYF. The variable domain in full, with the rest retrieved from reference TRBV5-1 and TRBJ2-7, is KAGVTQTPRYLIKTRGQQVTLSCSPISGHRSVSWYQQTPGQGLQFLFEYFSETQRNKGNFPGRFSGRQFSNSRSEMNVSTLELGDSALYLCASSSSESLHYEQYFGPGTRLTVT.

This clonotype was seen a few times. J is TRBJ1-1 and V is TRBV29-1, with TRBD1 as a possible D gene (6 bases). Trimming shortened V by 0 bases and J by 14 bases, and 19 bases separated the two germline ends. The CDR3 contains 13 residues. Germline CDR1 SQVTM, CDR2 ANQGSEA. DNA of the CDR3: TGCAGCGTTGAAGAATTCGGCGGGGCAGGGGAATTCTTT. Translating gives CSVEEFGGAGEFF.

This clonotype was seen ten or more times. The gene calls are TRBV9 and TRBJ2-7, with a tentative D call TRBD2 (6 bases). CDR3 length: 15 residues. The germline CDR1 and CDR2 sequences are SGDLS and YYNGEE. The germline V and J ends were trimmed by 4 bases and 1 base, with 15 bases remaining between them. Here the CDR3 reads CASSPSGTASYEQYF. The CDR3 DNA sequence: TGTGCCAGCAGCCCATCCGGGACTGCTTCCTACGAGCAGTACTTC.

This clonotype was detected a few times. The CDR3 is CASSIVAGGNYNEQFF. The CDR3 nucleotides read TGTGCCAGTAGTATTGTAGCGGGAGGGAATTACAATGAGCAGTTCTTC. The chain carries TRBV19 and TRBJ2-1, with TRBD2 identical over 11 bases. The CDR3 consists of 16 residues. The germline CDR1 and CDR2 sequences are LNHDA and SQIVND (reference sequence). The ends lost 3 bases at V and 4 bases at J; junction bases unmatched: 5.

This clonotype occurred many times. This chain joins TRBV5-1 and TRBJ2-3; a possible D gene is TRBD2 (5 bases). This CDR3 comprises 15 residues. The ends were cut back, 0 bases at V and 1 base at J, with 9 bases in the middle. CDR1 is SGHRS, CDR2 YFSETQ, per germline. The CDR3 region has the DNA TGCGCCAGCAGCTTGGAGGACGGGGGCACAGATACGCAGTATTTT. Protein product: CASSLEDGGTDTQYF. The full variable domain, its missing parts supplied by reference TRBV5-1 and TRBJ2-3, is KAGVTQTPRYLIKTRGQQVTLSCSPISGHRSVSWYQQTPGQGLQFLFEYFSETQRNKGNFPGRFSGRQFSNSRSEMNVSTLELGDSALYLCASSLEDGGTDTQYFGPGTRLTVL.

This clonotype occurred many times. This rearrangement joins TRBV11-2 to TRBJ2-1; possibly TRBD2 for D (7 bases). CDR3 length: 15 residues. From germline, CDR1 is SGHAT and CDR2 FQNNGV. Trimming took off 3 bases at V and 8 bases at J, with 17 bases between the two ends. CDR3 loop: CASSFGGGGFYEQFF. CDR3 nucleotides: TGTGCCAGCAGCTTCGGGGGCGGGGGTTTCTATGAGCAGTTCTTC.